Each of the 29 T cell receptor beta chains below was sequenced from the same sample in a study of long-term antiretroviral therapy in people with HIV. This was the immunoSEQ v3.0 assay at survey level. TCRdb's table, derived via immunoSEQ multiplex PCR, lists solely in-frame clones and lacks some. The sample holds approximately 32,000 clones, 83% seen once. Sequenced here: unsorted PBMCs, sampled 0.4 years before starting antiretroviral therapy. The receptors shown here come from a man younger than 30 with HIV.

The chain has TRBV7-9 and TRBJ2-1, with 10 bases matching TRBD1. The CDR3 totals 17 residues. In germline, CDR1 is SEHNR, CDR2 FQNEAQ (reference sequence). V lost 4 bases to trimming and J lost 8 bases; unmatched junction nucleotides: 14. CDR3 amino acids: CASSSALRDRGVDEQFF. CDR3 DNA: TGTGCCAGCAGCTCAGCGCTCCGGGACAGGGGTGTCGATGAGCAGTTCTTC.

V is TRBV29-1 and J is TRBJ2-3; a weak D match, TRBD1 (5 bases). V was cut by 5 bases and J by 0 bases, with 15 bases left in between. The germline V gene encodes CDR1 SQVTM and CDR2 ANQGSEA. This CDR3 is built from 15 residues. CDR3 DNA: TGCAGCGTTCTGTTTCCCGACAGAAGCACAGATACGCAGTATTTT. Its protein is CSVLFPDRSTDTQYF.

This chain uses TRBV6-5 with TRBJ1-2; 8 nucleotides match TRBD1. J gave up 2 bases and V 4 bases, and 6 bases lay outside the gene matches. The CDR3 runs to 15 residues. The V gene's germline CDR1 is MNHEY and CDR2 SVGAGI. The CDR3 nucleotides are TGTGCCAGCAGTTTTCGGACAGGGCCAAACTATGGCTACACCTTC. This codes for CASSFRTGPNYGYTF.

The chain couples TRBV11-2 to TRBJ2-3; 7 nucleotides match TRBD1. Germline V CDR1 and CDR2: SGHAT, FQNNGV. This CDR3 is 14 amino acids long. Losses at the gene ends were 5 bases for V and 4 bases for J; bases not matched to a gene: 6. The DNA of the CDR3 is TGTGCCAGCAGCGCCCGACAGGGTTCAGATACGCAGTATTTT. This sequence encodes CASSARQGSDTQYF.

The chain recombines TRBV5-6 with TRBJ2-1; 9 nucleotides match TRBD2. CDR3 size: 17 residues. CDR1 and CDR2 from the germline V gene are SGHDT and YYEEEE. The ends lost 4 bases at V and 3 bases at J; junction bases unmatched: 11. The CDR3 region has the DNA TGTGCCAGCAGCCCCCGGGGCGGGAGGGTCAACTACAATGAGCAGTTCTTC. It specifies CASSPRGGRVNYNEQFF.

The chain joins TRBV4-1 to TRBJ1-4; unclear D gene. Deletions cut 4 bases from V and 4 bases from J, with 19 bases between. The CDR3 length is 17 residues. CDR1 MGHRA and CDR2 YSYEKL come from the germline V gene. CDR3 in DNA: TGCGCCAGCAGCCCATTCCCCACAGCAGGTCATAATGAAAAACTGTTTTTT. Translation: CASSPFPTAGHNEKLFF.

This clone was found once. This chain joins TRBV15 and TRBJ1-3; D is possibly TRBD1 (6 bases). V dropped 1 base and J dropped 3 bases, with 16 bases sitting between them. The V gene's germline CDR1 is LNHNV and CDR2 YYDKDF (reference sequence). The length of the CDR3 is 17 residues. CDR3 sequence: CATSRGEGTTFGNTIYF. DNA of the CDR3: TGTGCCACCAGCAGAGGGGAAGGGACAACTTTTGGAAACACCATATATTTT.

V usage is TRBV28 and J usage is TRBJ1-2; 8 bases match TRBD1. The CDR3 extends over 16 amino acids. Looked up from germline, CDR1 is MDHEN and CDR2 is SYDVKM. V was pared by 4 bases and J by 3 bases, with 10 bases of the junction left unmatched. The DNA for the CDR3 is TGTGCCAGCAGTTACCCCCTTTTGGGACAGGACTATGGCTACACCTTC. This sequence encodes CASSYPLLGQDYGYTF.

The chain has TRBV9 and TRBJ2-3; possibly TRBD1 for D (6 bases). V was trimmed by 3 bases and J by 2 bases, leaving 10 bases between them. CDR3 length: 14 residues. Germline values: CDR1 SGDLS, CDR2 YYNGEE. Written as DNA, the CDR3 is TGTGCCAGCAGCGCCCGGGACAACACAGATACGCAGTATTTT. Residues: CASSARDNTDTQYF. Filled out from reference TRBV9 and TRBJ2-3, the complete variable domain reads DSGVTQTPKHLITATGQRVTLRCSPRSGDLSVYWYQQSLDQGLQFLIQYYNGEERAKGNILERFSAQQFPDLHSELNLSSLELGDSALYFCASSARDNTDTQYFGPGTRLTVL.

The chain combines TRBV4-1 with TRBJ2-1; D call uncertain. Germline CDR1 reads MGHRA; CDR2 reads YSYEKL. V dropped 0 bases and J dropped 0 bases, with 12 bases sitting between them. The CDR3 has 17 residues. This chain's CDR3 is CASSQETSPASYNEQFF. As DNA, the CDR3 is TGCGCCAGCAGCCAAGAAACGAGTCCCGCCTCCTACAATGAGCAGTTCTTC.

This chain links TRBV27 with TRBJ2-7; possible D gene TRBD2, 5 bases. The closer fit of TRBJ2-5 to the DNA end suggests the J call may be wrong. Germline CDR1 MNHEY, CDR2 SMNVEV (reference sequence). CDR3 length: 12 amino acids. The CDR3 DNA reads TGTGCCAGCAGTGGAACCAGCGGGACCCAGTACTTC. Amino acids: CASSGTSGTQYF.

V usage is TRBV27 and J usage is TRBJ1-2; D is perhaps TRBD1 (6 bases). This CDR3 is 17 amino acids long. CDR1 MNHEY and CDR2 SMNVEV come from the germline V gene (reference sequence). V was cut by 3 bases and J by 4 bases, with 21 bases left in between. The CDR3 here is CASSFRSGIGGAYGYTF. The CDR3 DNA reads as TGTGCCAGCAGTTTTAGAAGCGGGATTGGGGGGGCCTATGGCTACACCTTC.

This clone was seen just once. V is TRBV6-5 and J is TRBJ2-1; 8 bases agree with TRBD1. Germline V lookup: CDR1 MNHEY, CDR2 SVGAGI. V was clipped by 3 bases and J by 6 bases; unmatched bases: 4. The CDR3 runs to 14 residues. CDR3 protein: CASSYHGQGNEQFF. CDR3 nucleotides: TGTGCCAGCAGTTATCACGGACAGGGCAATGAGCAGTTCTTC.

The rearrangement uses TRBV7-9 and TRBJ2-1; 14 nucleotides align to TRBD2. After removal of 3 bases from V and 8 bases from J, the junction contained 15 bases not matched to a gene. Germline CDR1 is SEHNR and CDR2 is FQNEAQ (reference sequence). This CDR3 contains 19 residues. The CDR3 sequence: CASSFTAGTSGSARYEQFF. Written as DNA, the CDR3 is TGTGCCAGCAGCTTCACAGCCGGGACTAGCGGGAGCGCCCGCTATGAGCAGTTCTTC.

V usage is TRBV5-1 and J usage is TRBJ1-1, with D unclear. Trimming stripped 0 bases from V and 1 base from J, with 10 bases between. Germline CDR1 reads SGHRS; CDR2 reads YFSETQ. This CDR3 has 15 residues. The CDR3 DNA sequence: TGCGCCAGCAGCTTGGGAGGAGGATGGAACACTGAAGCTTTCTTT. This translates into CASSLGGGWNTEAFF.

Only one count was recorded for this clone. This chain joins TRBV6-6 and TRBJ2-3; 13 nucleotides align to TRBD2. The CDR3 is 15 residues long. The germline gives CDR1 MNHNY, CDR2 SVGAGI (reference sequence). Unmatched junction bases numbered 3, after V lost 7 bases and J lost 2 bases. For the CDR3, the DNA is TGTGCCAGCAAAGGACTAGCGGGGGACACAGATACGCAGTATTTT. Its translation is CASKGLAGDTDTQYF.

This sequence joins TRBV9 and TRBJ2-2, with 10 positions matching TRBD1. The junction had 6 bases not matched to a gene; V was cut back by 4 bases and J by 0 bases. Germline assignment: CDR1 SGDLS and CDR2 YYNGEE. The CDR3 extends over 17 amino acids. The CDR3 DNA follows: TGTGCCAGCAGCTCTAGAGGGACAGGGGCGAACACCGGGGAGCTGTTTTTT. Amino acid sequence: CASSSRGTGANTGELFF.

The chain carries TRBV1 and TRBJ2-1; the DNA was not compared with TRBD2, the D call given in the table. TRBV1 has pseudogene status. The CDR3 is 18 residues long. The CDR3 loop reads CTSSQGLAGGPLENEQFF. The CDR3 nucleotides read TGCACCAGCAGCCAGGGACTAGCGGGAGGGCCTTTAGAAAATGAGCAGTTCTTC.

The chain employs TRBV28 and TRBJ2-7; 10 nucleotides line up with TRBD2. From germline, CDR1 is MDHEN and CDR2 SYDVKM. V shed 5 bases, J shed 7 bases, and the junction held 2 bases outside the gene matches. The CDR3 has 12 amino acids. The CDR3 reads CASSATSGEQYF. As DNA, the CDR3 is TGTGCCAGCAGTGCGACTAGCGGGGAGCAGTACTTC.

The rearrangement uses TRBV5-1 and TRBJ1-1; TRBD1 aligns across 9 bases. There are 17 residues in the CDR3. V lost 3 bases to trimming and J lost 2 bases; unmatched junction nucleotides: 11. Germline CDR1 SGHRS, CDR2 YFSETQ. The CDR3 region is CASSWGGQGLFNTEAFF. DNA for the CDR3: TGCGCCAGCAGCTGGGGGGGACAGGGCCTCTTTAACACTGAAGCTTTCTTT.

The V gene is TRBV4-2, the J gene TRBJ1-4, with 7 bases that match TRBD1. This CDR3 comprises 14 residues. Germline V gene data show CDR1 as LGHNA and CDR2 as YNFKEQ. The V segment lost 3 bases and the J segment 7 bases; nucleotides outside the gene matches: 5. CDR3 nucleotide sequence: TGTGCCAGCAGCCAGCAGGGGGGGGGTGAAAAACTGTTTTTT. This sequence encodes CASSQQGGGEKLFF.

This clone was counted a few times. The V gene is TRBV6-6, the J gene TRBJ2-7; 7 nucleotides match TRBD2. CDR1 MNHNY and CDR2 SVGAGI come from the germline V gene (reference sequence). The CDR3 extends over 14 amino acids. V was pared by 7 bases and J by 4 bases, with 10 bases of the junction left unmatched. The CDR3, as DNA: TGTGCCAGCAAGCTAGCGGCGGGTGCGTACGAGCAGTACTTC. It yields the protein CASKLAAGAYEQYF.

The V and J genes are TRBV28 and TRBJ1-1; D remains unclear. Germline CDR1 MDHEN, CDR2 SYDVKM. The germline V and J ends were trimmed by 5 bases and 3 bases, with 7 bases remaining between them. This CDR3 spans 12 amino acids. CDR3: CASSQRYTEAFF. DNA of the CDR3: TGTGCCAGCAGTCAGAGATACACTGAAGCTTTCTTT.

Here the CDR3 reads CASSSPDGGSTDTQYF. The CDR3 DNA reads as TGTGCCAGCAGTTCACCAGACGGGGGGAGCACAGATACGCAGTATTTT. The chain combines TRBV6-5 with TRBJ2-3, with TRBD2 matching over 7 bases. The ends lost 4 bases at V and 0 bases at J; junction bases unmatched: 7. This CDR3 comprises 16 residues. CDR1 is MNHEY and CDR2 is SVGAGI in the germline V gene.

This sequence joins TRBV29-1 and TRBJ1-2; TRBD1 aligns across 11 bases. The CDR3 sequence is 16 residues long. Trimming took 0 bases from V and 8 from J; bases not matched to a gene: 11. The germline V gene has CDR1 SQVTM and CDR2 ANQGSEA. In DNA form, the CDR3 reads TGCAGCGTTGAAGACTCCTTTATAGGGACAGGGGGAGGCTACACCTTC. Translated, it gives CSVEDSFIGTGGGYTF.

V gene TRBV5-1 combines with J gene TRBJ2-1; 11 positions agree with TRBD2. Germline CDR1 SGHRS, CDR2 YFSETQ. This CDR3 is 19 amino acids long. With 5 bases clipped from V and 6 bases from J, the junction kept 19 bases outside the gene matches. Written as DNA, the CDR3 is TGCGCCAGCAGGTCAGGGTCGGTGACTAGCGGGAAAGAATTCAATGAGCAGTTCTTC. Amino acids: CASRSGSVTSGKEFNEQFF.

V gene TRBV6-5 combines with J gene TRBJ2-4, with 9 bases lining up with TRBD1. The CDR3 runs 14 residues. In germline, CDR1 is MNHEY, CDR2 SVGAGI. The junction had 10 bases not matched to a gene; V was cut back by 7 bases and J by 9 bases. The CDR3 bases are TGTGCCAGCACCCGGGGGGACAGGGATAGCATTCAGTACTTC. Protein product: CASTRGDRDSIQYF.

Of note for this clone: The same CDR3 is also encoded by other DNA sequences in this sample. This chain links TRBV5-8 with TRBJ1-2; TRBD1 is a possible D gene (6 bases). The germline V and J ends were trimmed by 0 bases and 5 bases, with 17 bases remaining between them. Germline values: CDR1 SGHTS, CDR2 YDEGEE. The CDR3 loop spans 16 amino acids. The CDR3 nucleotides read TGTGCCAGCAGCTTGGTACCAGGGGAACTGAGTTATGGCTACACCTTC. This codes for CASSLVPGELSYGYTF.

This clone has a handful of counts. This sequence joins TRBV2 and TRBJ1-5; possibly TRBD1 for D (5 bases). This CDR3 has 13 amino acids. The germline gives CDR1 SNHLY, CDR2 FYNNEI. Between the trimmed V and J ends, which lost 5 bases and 0 bases, there was a span of 5 bases. DNA for the CDR3: TGTGCCAGCAGTCAGGGTAGCAATCAGCCCCAGCATTTT. Its translation: CASSQGSNQPQHF.